This paragraph covers one T cell receptor beta chain sequence. These data belong to a study of blood T cell repertoires in COVID-19. Looking at the study overall: The United States, Italy and Spain were the sources of the acute and convalescent COVID-19 samples. Nucleic acid was either cDNA or gDNA, and it came from T cells, B-cell-depleted T cells, or PBMCs.

As processed by the authors: Cell counts per sample came from amplifying reference gene primers. The table came from immunoSEQ multiplex PCR; TCRdb's copy has only in-frame clones and leaves some out. The V and J calls and clone size are taken from that table; D and trimming were inferred from the DNA. The sample lists about 58,000 clones, about 87% occurring once. This CDR3 is 15 amino acids long. CDR1 KGHDR and CDR2 SFDVKD come from the germline V gene. V shed 4 bases and J shed 1 base, with 9 bases lying between them. V is TRBV24-1 and J is TRBJ2-2; D perhaps matches TRBD1 (5 bases). Specimen: peripheral blood. The TCR was taken from a human donor with active COVID-19. The donor label of this sample is uncertain. The CDR3: CATSDPRVNTGELFF. CDR3 coding DNA: TGTGCCACCAGTGACCCCAGGGTGAACACCGGGGAGCTGTTTTTT.